These 15 T cell receptor beta chains were sequenced from one sample in a study of blood T cell repertoires in COVID-19. Only in-frame clones appear in the TCRdb table, and some are missing; sequencing was by immunoSEQ multiplex PCR. The table shows 150,000 to 200,000 clones, with about four fifths occurring only once. Sequenced material: PBMCs or T cells enriched from blood (not recorded which). These receptors were taken from a man in his fifties who had recovered from COVID-19.

This chain joins TRBV13 and TRBJ1-1; D might be TRBD1 (6 bases). Trimming stripped 0 bases from V and 1 base from J, with 9 bases between. Germline values: CDR1 PRHDT, CDR2 FYEKMQ (reference sequence). There are 15 residues in the CDR3. The CDR3 sequence: CASSLGWDTNTEAFF. CDR3 DNA sequence: TGTGCCAGCAGCTTAGGTTGGGACACGAACACTGAAGCTTTCTTT.

This clone has just one count. The chain employs TRBV14 and TRBJ2-1; D uncertain. The CDR3 spans 12 residues. In germline, CDR1 is SGHDN, CDR2 FVKESK. V lost 1 base to trimming and J lost 10 bases, with 8 bases between them. The CDR3 reads CASSQATVEQFF. The DNA for the CDR3 is TGTGCCAGCAGCCAAGCTACAGTAGAGCAGTTCTTC.

This chain links TRBV6-5 with TRBJ1-5; 8 bases align to TRBD1. This CDR3 spans 16 amino acids. The V gene's germline CDR1 is MNHEY and CDR2 SVGAGI. Unmatched junction bases numbered 14, after V lost 4 bases and J lost 9 bases. This CDR3 reads CASSSFSVRTGRPQHF. As DNA, the CDR3 is TGTGCCAGCAGTTCCTTCTCCGTCCGGACAGGGCGGCCCCAGCATTTT.

The sample holds one count of this clone. V is TRBV29-1 and J is TRBJ2-1, with D possibly being TRBD1 (5 bases). CDR1 SQVTM and CDR2 ANQGSEA come from the germline V gene. V was shortened by 7 bases and J by 1 base, with 11 bases between the two germline ends. The CDR3 covers 13 residues. This CDR3 is CSAGDSSYNEQFF. CDR3 sequence (DNA): TGCAGCGCTGGCGACAGTTCCTACAATGAGCAGTTCTTC.

The genes are TRBV28 and TRBJ1-1, with 9 bases lining up with TRBD1. This CDR3 comprises 14 residues. V lost 5 bases and J lost 2; bases outside the gene matches: 3. Germline assignment: CDR1 MDHEN and CDR2 SYDVKM. The CDR3 spells CASSGQGPNTEAFF. In DNA form, the CDR3 reads TGTGCCAGCAGTGGACAGGGGCCAAACACTGAAGCTTTCTTT.

The gene calls are TRBV19 and TRBJ2-5, with D unresolved. The CDR3 extends over 12 amino acids. Germline CDR1 and CDR2: LNHDA and SQIVND (reference sequence). V lost 0 bases and J lost 5, with 4 bases in between. The DNA of the CDR3 is TGTGCCAGTAGTATAGATATGGAGACCCAGTACTTC. This gives the protein CASSIDMETQYF.

The chain couples TRBV7-9 to TRBJ2-3; 15 bases map to TRBD2. The CDR3 is 17 residues long. Trimming removed 5 bases from V and 5 bases from J; junction bases left unmatched: 8. CDR1 is SEHNR and CDR2 is FQNEAQ in the germline V gene (reference sequence). The DNA of the CDR3 is TGTGCCAGCAGCCTCCGGACTAGCGGGAGGGAAGGAGATACGCAGTATTTT. Its protein product is CASSLRTSGREGDTQYF.

The genes are TRBV2 and TRBJ2-3; a weak D match, TRBD1 (5 bases). The germline CDR1 and CDR2 sequences are SNHLY and FYNNEI. Between the trimmed V and J ends, which lost 6 bases and 4 bases, there was a span of 14 bases. The CDR3 extends over 14 amino acids. The CDR3 DNA reads TGTGCCAGCAGGGGCGGTCTCAGGGCAGATACGCAGTATTTT. Translation: CASRGGLRADTQYF.

V usage is TRBV30 and J usage is TRBJ2-1, with 16 positions matching TRBD2. The CDR3 is made up of 18 amino acids. V trimming: 7 bases; J trimming: 4 bases; junction bases outside the gene matches: 13. Germline V gene data show CDR1 as GTSNPN and CDR2 as SVGIG (reference sequence). The CDR3 sequence: CAFRGGTSGGETYNEQFF. As DNA, the CDR3 is TGTGCCTTCCGAGGAGGGACTAGCGGGGGGGAGACATACAATGAGCAGTTCTTC.

This clone was seen a few times. The chain has TRBV28 and TRBJ1-2; TRBD1 matches 7 bases. The CDR3 contains 12 residues. Germline CDR1 is MDHEN and CDR2 is SYDVKM. V shed 7 bases, J shed 4 bases, and the junction held 3 bases outside the gene matches. DNA for the CDR3: TGTGCCAGCACCCGGACAGGCTATGGCTACACCTTC. Translated, it gives CASTRTGYGYTF.

V usage is TRBV6-5 and J usage is TRBJ2-7; TRBD1 matches at 7 bases. In germline, CDR1 is MNHEY, CDR2 SVGAGI. The length of the CDR3 is 12 residues. V lost 6 bases and J lost 7; bases outside the gene matches: 6. The CDR3 region is CASSETGREQYF. CDR3 nucleotides: TGTGCCAGCAGCGAGACAGGGCGGGAGCAGTACTTC.

This clone was detected only once. V and J are TRBV30 and TRBJ2-1; 10 nucleotides align to TRBD1. Germline lookup yields CDR1 GTSNPN and CDR2 SVGIG (reference sequence). The CDR3 is made up of 16 amino acids. V gave up 0 bases and J gave up 4 bases; unmatched junction bases: 6. The CDR3 reads CAWSVPWDRGYNEQFF. CDR3 coding DNA: TGTGCCTGGAGTGTACCCTGGGACAGGGGATACAATGAGCAGTTCTTC.

The chain is built from TRBV2 and TRBJ2-1; 10 positions match TRBD1. Germline CDR1 SNHLY, CDR2 FYNNEI. The CDR3 runs 15 residues. V lost 5 bases and J lost 6; bases outside the gene matches: 7. CDR3 loop: CASSSRDRGGNEQFF. The CDR3 nucleotides are TGTGCCAGCAGTTCCCGGGACAGGGGCGGCAATGAGCAGTTCTTC.

The chain joins TRBV5-6 to TRBJ1-2, with 12 bases that match TRBD1. J was trimmed by 6 bases and V by 3 bases; bases with no gene match: 6. The CDR3 is 15 amino acids. Looked up from germline, CDR1 is SGHDT and CDR2 is YYEEEE. The CDR3 region is CASSSGQGAWDGYTF. The CDR3 DNA sequence: TGTGCCAGCAGCTCGGGACAGGGGGCTTGGGATGGCTACACCTTC.

The chain links TRBV12-3 or TRBV12-4 to TRBJ2-4; D uncertain. Trimming stripped 1 base from V and 4 bases from J, with 5 bases between. The CDR3 covers 13 residues. Here the CDR3 reads CASSLDGKNIQYF. DNA for the CDR3: TGTGCCAGCAGTTTAGACGGGAAAAACATTCAGTACTTC.